This paragraph reports one T cell receptor beta chain. What it binds is not known. Germline V gene data show CDR1 as WNHNN and CDR2 as SYGVQD (reference sequence). V was shortened by 7 bases and J by 5 bases, with 14 bases between the two germline ends. The CDR3 covers 13 residues. These data originate in a study of human T cells and chemical hapten exposure. Study summary: TCR yields per sample varied mostly from small pooled library volume differences.

Each CDR3 protein is one row after TCRdb ran MiXCR on the RACE reads. Of some 60,000 distinct CDR3 sequences in the sample, around 11% were seen once. Study outcomes and limitations: Compared with pre-sensitization or healthy control sets, expanded TCRs clustered more.

As to time point: pre-sensitization, week 0. Treatment in this sample: therapeutic diphenylcyclopropenone sensitization with weekly scalp DPC. Those who donated were patients with alopecia, 18 to 70 years of age, and suitable for DPC. Whole blood that had not been fractionated was the source of extracted total RNA. The sequence was obtained from a woman between 40 and 55 years old with alopecia areata. Some clones in this sample may be carry-over from other donors' samples. The sample was whole blood, taken in connection with sensitization to the hapten diphenylcyclopropenone (DPC). The rearrangement uses TRBV10-1 and TRBJ2-5, with D perhaps assigned TRBD1 or TRBD2 (6 bases each). CDR3 nucleotide sequence: TGCGCCAGCATTGGGGGGCCTGTGGAGACCCAGTACTTC. As protein: CASIGGPVETQYF.